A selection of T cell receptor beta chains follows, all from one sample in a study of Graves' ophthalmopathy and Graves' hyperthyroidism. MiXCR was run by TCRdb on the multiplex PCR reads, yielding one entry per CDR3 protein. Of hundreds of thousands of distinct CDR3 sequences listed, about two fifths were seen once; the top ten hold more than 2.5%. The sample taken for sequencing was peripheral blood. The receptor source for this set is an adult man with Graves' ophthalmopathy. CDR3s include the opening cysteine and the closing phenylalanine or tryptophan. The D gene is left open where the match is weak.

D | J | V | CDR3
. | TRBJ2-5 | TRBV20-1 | CSARDRGIYQETQYF
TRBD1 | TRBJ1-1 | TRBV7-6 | CASSPDRGDGAFF
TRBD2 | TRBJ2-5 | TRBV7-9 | CASRSPLAGTQYF
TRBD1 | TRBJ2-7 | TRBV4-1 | CASSSIPGTGGYEQYF
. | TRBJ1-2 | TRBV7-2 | CASSSYRGGYTF
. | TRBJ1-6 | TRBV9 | CASRVPNSPLHF
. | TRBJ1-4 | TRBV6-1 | CASSVPGGNEKLFF
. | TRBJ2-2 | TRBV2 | CASKGTALVGELFF
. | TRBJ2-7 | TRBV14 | CASSHFPREQYF
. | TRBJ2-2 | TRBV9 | CASSAWGGNTGELFF
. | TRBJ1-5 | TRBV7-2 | CASSPSRDILWNQPQHF
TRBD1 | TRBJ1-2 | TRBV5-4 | CASSSQGSERGYTF
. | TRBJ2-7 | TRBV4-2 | CASSQEKTNYEQYF
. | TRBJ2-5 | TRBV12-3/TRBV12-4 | CASSWSQPGQETQYF
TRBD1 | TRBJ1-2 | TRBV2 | CASALAGQGFVGYTF
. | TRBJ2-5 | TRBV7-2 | CASSLGPYEETQYF